Following are 24 T cell receptor beta chains from one sample sequenced in a study of identical twins. Each CDR3 protein gets one entry after TCRdb re-called the 5' RACE reads with MiXCR. The sample consists of around 100,000 distinct CDR3 sequences, 5.9% of them appearing once. Material for sequencing was memory T cells sorted from blood. These receptors were collected from a woman in her fifties or sixties in good health.

This clonotype has a count of ten or more. This chain connects TRBV5-1 to TRBJ2-2; 9 bases are a match to TRBD1. The CDR3 length is 16 residues. V was clipped by 4 bases and J by 5 bases; unmatched bases: 9. Germline loops: CDR1 SGHRS, CDR2 YFSETQ. The CDR3 spells CASSQRTGQGTGELFF. The CDR3 coding sequence is TGCGCCAGCAGCCAACGAACGGGACAGGGAACCGGGGAGCTGTTTTTT.

This clonotype was seen more than once but under ten times. V is TRBV24-1 and J is TRBJ2-4; D remains ambiguous. The germline V gene has CDR1 KGHDR and CDR2 SFDVKD. The CDR3 is 16 residues long. Trimming removed 6 bases at V and 6 bases at J, with 20 bases between. CDR3 nucleotides: TGTGCCACCAGTTCTCAAGTGGCAGGAAAAACAAACATTCAGTACTTC. It translates to CATSSQVAGKTNIQYF.

This clonotype was seen only a few times. This CDR3 is CSARDFREGMRSGTDTQYF. In DNA, the CDR3 is TGCAGTGCTAGAGATTTCCGGGAGGGTATGAGATCTGGCACAGATACGCAGTATTTT. V and J are TRBV20-1 and TRBJ2-3, with 8 bases that match TRBD2. The V and J ends lost 0 bases and 1 base, in that order; junction bases with no gene match: 15. This CDR3 is 19 amino acids long. Germline CDR1 reads DFQATT; CDR2 reads SNEGSKA (reference sequence).

In its sample, this clonotype was seen once. Since a much larger clone is just one base distant, this may be a read error. The J gene is TRBJ2-3, the V gene TRBV3-1, with D tentatively TRBD1 (6 bases). Per the germline V gene, CDR1 is LGHDT and CDR2 is YNNKEL (reference sequence). The CDR3 consists of 13 residues. CDR3 loop: CASRQEGADTQYF. CDR3 DNA sequence: TGTGCCAGCAGACAAGAGGGGGCAGATACGCAGTATTTT.

This clonotype showed up many times. The genes are TRBV7-8 and TRBJ2-4, with 10 bases identical to TRBD1. The CDR3 is 17 residues long. From germline, CDR1 is SGHVS and CDR2 FQNEAQ. Unmatched junction bases numbered 9, after V lost 5 bases and J lost 2 bases. The CDR3 DNA reads TGTGCCAGCAGCCTAAACGACAGGGGGCTTACCAAAAACATTCAGTACTTC. Its protein is CASSLNDRGLTKNIQYF.

Ten or more counts support this clonotype. CDR3: CASSNWDPPNTGELFF. The CDR3 DNA is TGTGCCAGCAGCAATTGGGACCCTCCGAACACCGGGGAGCTGTTTTTT. The rearrangement joins TRBV12-3 or TRBV12-4 to TRBJ2-2; D may be TRBD1 or TRBD2 (5 bases each). V was clipped by 6 bases and J by 0 bases, with 14 bases between them. This CDR3 contains 16 residues.

This clonotype showed up many times. The J gene is TRBJ1-1, the V gene TRBV7-9; D remains unclear. CDR1 and CDR2 (germline): SEHNR, FQNEAQ (reference sequence). The CDR3 spans 12 residues. V lost 3 bases and J lost 4, with 6 bases in between. The CDR3 is CASSLPITEAFF. The CDR3 coding sequence is TGTGCCAGCAGCTTGCCGATCACTGAAGCTTTCTTT.

The rearrangement joins TRBV5-1 to TRBJ1-1; a weak D match, TRBD1 (5 bases). This CDR3 contains 14 residues. Trimming took off 3 bases at V and 4 bases at J, with 13 bases between the two ends. Germline V gives CDR1 SGHRS, CDR2 YFSETQ. CDR3 in DNA: TGCGCCAGCAGCTGGGGGGGGGATCGCACTGAAGCTTTCTTT. This gives the protein CASSWGGDRTEAFF.

The table lists this clonotype with many counts. Written as DNA, the CDR3 is TGTGCCAGCTGCCGGGGAGGTGCTGGGGCCAACGTCCTGACTTTC. Protein product: CASCRGGAGANVLTF. The genes are TRBV13 and TRBJ2-6, with D perhaps matching TRBD2 (6 bases). The V gene lost 8 bases and the J gene lost 2 bases, with 13 bases spanning the gap. There are 15 residues in the CDR3. CDR1 and CDR2 (germline): PRHDT, FYEKMQ (reference sequence).

This clonotype was seen more than once but under ten times. The V and J genes are TRBV3-1 and TRBJ2-1; 15 bases are a match to TRBD2. Germline V gene lookup returns CDR1 LGHDT and CDR2 YNNKEL (reference sequence). The J segment lost 10 bases and the V segment lost 0 bases, leaving 7 bases of the junction unmatched. This CDR3 has 17 residues. The CDR3 region is CASSQDVGTSGRREQFF. CDR3 coding DNA: TGTGCCAGCAGCCAAGATGTTGGGACTAGCGGGAGGCGGGAGCAGTTCTTC.

This clonotype has at least ten counts. J is TRBJ2-1 and V is TRBV6-5; D is tentatively TRBD1 or TRBD2 (6 bases each). Per the germline V gene, CDR1 is MNHEY and CDR2 is SVGAGI. Deletions cut 7 bases from V and 8 bases from J, with 18 bases between. The CDR3 sequence is 14 residues long. CDR3 nucleotide sequence: TGTGCCAGCATGGGGGGCGGGATAATGGATGAGCAGTTCTTC. It translates to CASMGGGIMDEQFF.

This clonotype was seen repeatedly, ten times or more. The chain recombines TRBV29-1 with TRBJ2-7; TRBD1 matches 7 bases. Germline loops: CDR1 SQVTM, CDR2 ANQGSEA. The CDR3 length is 10 residues. Trimming cost V 6 bases and J 6 bases; bases outside gene matches: 2. In nucleotides, the CDR3 is TGCAGCGTAGGGGGCCGCGAGCAGTACTTC. It specifies CSVGGREQYF.

This chain links TRBV29-1 with TRBJ1-5; D is ambiguous. CDR1 SQVTM and CDR2 ANQGSEA come from the germline V gene. The CDR3 extends over 13 amino acids. V gave up 6 bases and J gave up 3 bases, with 12 bases separating them. The CDR3 sequence is CSVATSPNQPQHF. For the CDR3, the DNA is TGCAGCGTGGCAACAAGTCCCAATCAGCCCCAGCATTTT.

In its sample, this clonotype was seen many times. The chain employs TRBV27 and TRBJ1-2; the D is unclear. The CDR3 sequence is 14 residues long. Trimming took 5 bases from V and 4 from J, leaving 14 bases between them. Germline V CDR1 and CDR2: MNHEY, SMNVEV (reference sequence). The CDR3 coding sequence is TGTGCCAGCAGTCCGGGCAGCCAGCGCTATGGCTACACCTTC. Translating it yields CASSPGSQRYGYTF.

This clonotype was observed at least ten times. The chain carries TRBV7-2 and TRBJ2-7, with D possibly TRBD1 on 6 matching bases. Trimming took off 5 bases at V and 3 bases at J, with 8 bases between the two ends. The CDR3 covers 12 residues. The germline gives CDR1 SGHTA, CDR2 FQGNSA. The CDR3 is CASSQDSYEQYV. CDR3 coding DNA: TGTGCCAGCAGCCAGGACAGCTACGAGCAGTACGTC.

This clonotype was counted at least ten times. V is TRBV5-1 and J is TRBJ2-3, with D perhaps given as TRBD1 or TRBD2 (5 bases each). The CDR3 totals 15 residues. V lost 2 bases, J lost 0 bases, and 10 bases lay in between. In germline, CDR1 is SGHRS, CDR2 YFSETQ. The CDR3 nucleotides are TGCGCCAGCAGCTTCACTAGGGGAAGCACAGATACGCAGTATTTT. As protein: CASSFTRGSTDTQYF.

This clonotype came up many times. The gene calls are TRBV4-2 and TRBJ2-1; D unresolved. CDR1 and CDR2 from the germline V gene are LGHNA and YNFKEQ. This CDR3 contains 16 residues. Trimming removed 0 bases from V and 1 base from J, with 10 bases in between. This CDR3 is CASSQDDILSYNEQFF. The CDR3, as DNA: TGTGCCAGCAGCCAAGACGACATACTATCCTACAATGAGCAGTTCTTC.

This clonotype was detected many times. The rearrangement joins TRBV5-1 to TRBJ1-4; 7 bases are shared with TRBD1. The trim removed 0 bases at V and 5 bases at J, leaving 4 bases unmatched. Germline V CDR1 and CDR2: SGHRS, YFSETQ. CDR3 length: 15 residues. CDR3 coding DNA: TGCGCCAGCAGCTTGGATCCGGACAGGAATGAAAAACTGTTTTTT. The encoded protein is CASSLDPDRNEKLFF.

This clonotype was seen repeatedly, ten times or more. V and J are TRBV7-2 and TRBJ2-5; D may be TRBD1 (6 bases). V shed 0 bases and J shed 1 base, with 12 bases lying between them. CDR1 and CDR2 (germline): SGHTA, FQGNSA. The CDR3 spans 16 residues. The CDR3 protein is CASSLAVTGIQETQYF. The CDR3 bases are TGTGCCAGCAGCTTAGCGGTCACAGGGATCCAAGAGACCCAGTACTTC. The variable domain in full, completed from reference TRBV7-2 and TRBJ2-5, reads GAGVSQSPSNKVTEKGKDVELRCDPISGHTALYWYRQSLGQGLEFLIYFQGNSAPDKSGLPSDRFSAERTGGSVSTLTIQRTQQEDSAVYLCASSLAVTGIQETQYFGPGTRLLVL.

This clonotype was seen at least ten times. The rearrangement uses TRBV20-1 and TRBJ2-1; no reliable D call. Germline V gene sequence: CDR1 DFQATT, CDR2 SNEGSKA (reference sequence). The CDR3 is 14 residues long. Trimming removed 5 bases from V and 0 bases from J, with 11 bases in between. The CDR3 DNA is TGCAGTGCTGACCCTAGGAGCTCCTACAATGAGCAGTTCTTC. It yields the protein CSADPRSSYNEQFF.

There are many counts of this clonotype. The J gene is TRBJ1-6, the V gene TRBV5-1, with 7 bases aligning to TRBD1. V was clipped by 2 bases and J by 10 bases; unmatched bases: 3. The germline V gene encodes CDR1 SGHRS and CDR2 YFSETQ. The CDR3 is made up of 13 amino acids. The CDR3 spells CASSLLQGSPLHF. DNA for the CDR3: TGCGCCAGCAGCTTATTACAGGGGTCACCCCTCCACTTT.

At least ten counts were recorded for this clonotype. The chain uses TRBV5-1 and TRBJ1-6, with TRBD1 matching 8 bases. After removal of 4 bases from V and 9 bases from J, the junction contained 12 bases not matched to a gene. The CDR3 runs 16 residues. Germline CDR1 SGHRS, CDR2 YFSETQ. In DNA, the CDR3 is TGCGCCAGCAGCCCTCGTACAGGGGGGACTAGTTCACCCCTCCACTTT. Encoded protein: CASSPRTGGTSSPLHF.

This clonotype was counted at least ten times. CDR3 DNA sequence: TGCGCCAGCAGCCCAGGTGTGCGGAAACAAGAGACCCAGTACTTC. It encodes CASSPGVRKQETQYF. This chain joins TRBV10-1 and TRBJ2-5, with no clear D. Germline V gene sequence: CDR1 WNHNN, CDR2 SYGVQD (reference sequence). This CDR3 is 15 amino acids long. Trimming took off 6 bases at V and 2 bases at J, with 16 bases between the two ends.

This clonotype was seen ten or more times. J is TRBJ2-2 and V is TRBV15, with a possible D match to TRBD2 (5 bases). CDR3 length: 13 amino acids. Germline V CDR1 and CDR2: LNHNV, YYDKDF (reference sequence). Trimming cost V 8 bases and J 3 bases, with 10 bases left between them. CDR3 protein: CATSPGDTGELFF. DNA for the CDR3: TGTGCCACCTCCCCCGGGGACACCGGGGAGCTGTTTTTT.